This T cell receptor beta chain was identified during a study of blood T cell repertoires in COVID-19. TCRdb keeps only in-frame clones here, not all; method: immunoSEQ multiplex PCR. The repertoire holds 200,000 to 250,000 clones, with about four fifths as singletons. Source material: PBMCs or T cells enriched from blood (not recorded which). The TCR comes from a woman aged 50 to 60 who had been exposed to COVID-19.

The DNA for the CDR3 is TGTGCCAGCAGCTTGGATAGGAGCGATTCTAACTACAATGAGCAGTTCTTC. Translated, it gives CASSLDRSDSNYNEQFF. The chain carries TRBV7-2 and TRBJ2-1; D remains unclear. V lost 3 bases, J lost 3 bases, and 18 bases lay in between. Germline CDR1 and CDR2: SGHTA and FQGNSA. The length of the CDR3 is 17 residues.